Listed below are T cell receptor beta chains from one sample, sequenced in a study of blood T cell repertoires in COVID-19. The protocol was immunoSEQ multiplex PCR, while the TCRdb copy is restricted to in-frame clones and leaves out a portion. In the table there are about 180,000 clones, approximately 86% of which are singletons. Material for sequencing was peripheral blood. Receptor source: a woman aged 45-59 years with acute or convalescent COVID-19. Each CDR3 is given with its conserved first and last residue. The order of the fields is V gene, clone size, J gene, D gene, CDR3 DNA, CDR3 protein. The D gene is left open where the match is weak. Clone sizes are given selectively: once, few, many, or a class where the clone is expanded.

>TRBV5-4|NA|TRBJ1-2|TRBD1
TGTGCCAGCAGCTTTGGGACAGGGACTTATGGCTACACCTTC
CASSFGTGTYGYTF
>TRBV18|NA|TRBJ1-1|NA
TGTGCCAGCTCACCAAGGGGGATAGTGGGCACTGAAGCTTTCTTT
CASSPRGIVGTEAFF
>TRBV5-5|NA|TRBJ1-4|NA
TGTGCCAGCAGCTTAGCCGGGACTGGGGGAGAAAAACTGTTTTTT
CASSLAGTGGEKLFF
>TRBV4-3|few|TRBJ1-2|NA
TGCGCCAGCAGCCAAGAATATGTGGGGGGGAATCAGGGTGGCTACACCTTC
CASSQEYVGGNQGGYTF
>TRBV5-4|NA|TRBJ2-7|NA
TGTGCCAGCAGCCCCGGGAGGGGGCCGGGCTACGAGCAGTACTTC
CASSPGRGPGYEQYF
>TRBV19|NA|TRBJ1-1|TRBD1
TGTGCCAGTAAGGGACAGCCGAACACTGAAGCTTTCTTT
CASKGQPNTEAFF
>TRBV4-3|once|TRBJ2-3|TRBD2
TGCGCCAGCAGCGAAGGGACTAGCGGGGGGGCGTATACGCAGTATTTT
CASSEGTSGGAYTQYF
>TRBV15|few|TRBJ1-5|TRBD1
TGTGCCACCAGCAGAAGGGACAGGGGAGCTCAGCCCCAGCATTTT
CATSRRDRGAQPQHF
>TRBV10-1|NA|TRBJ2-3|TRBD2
TGCGCCAGCCTGGGAGGGCCGCCAGATACGCAGTATTTT
CASLGGPPDTQYF
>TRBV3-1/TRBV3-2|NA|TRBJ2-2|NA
TGTGCCAGCAGCCAAGATAGGGTGGCAGGGGTGAACGGGGAGCTGTTTTTT
CASSQDRVAGVNGELFF
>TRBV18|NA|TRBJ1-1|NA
TGTGCCAGCTCACCAGTAGAGAACACTGAAGCTTTCTTT
CASSPVENTEAFF
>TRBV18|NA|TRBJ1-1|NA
TGTGCCAGCTCACCCATATCACGGGGCACTGAAGCTTTCTTT
CASSPISRGTEAFF
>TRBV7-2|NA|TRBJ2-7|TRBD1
TGTGCCAGCAGTACCGGGACAGGAGGGTACGAGCAGTACTTC
CASSTGTGGYEQYF
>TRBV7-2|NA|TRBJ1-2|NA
TGTGCCAGCAGCTTCTACCAGACAGGATCCGGTGGCTACACCTTC
CASSFYQTGSGGYTF
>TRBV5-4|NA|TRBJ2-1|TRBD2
TGTGCCAGCAGCTTGGAGAGGCCAGCGGGGGGGGTCTACAATGAGCAGTTCTTC
CASSLERPAGGVYNEQFF
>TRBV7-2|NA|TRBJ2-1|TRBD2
TGTGCCAGCAGCTCAATGCCGCGGGAGGACTACAATGAGCAGTTCTTC
CASSSMPREDYNEQFF
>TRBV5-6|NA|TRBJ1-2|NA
TGTGCCAGCAGTTTTCAAACAGGATGGGGGGATGGCTACACCTTC
CASSFQTGWGDGYTF
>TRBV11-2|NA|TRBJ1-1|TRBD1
TGTGCCAGCAGCTTCGACAGGGGAAACACTGAAGCTTTCTTT
CASSFDRGNTEAFF
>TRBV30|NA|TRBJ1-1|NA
TGTGCCTGGAGTCCTATACAGGCAAACACTGAAGCTTTCTTT
CAWSPIQANTEAFF
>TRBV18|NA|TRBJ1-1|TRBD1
TGTGCCAGCTCACCGCCGACAGGGGTGAACACTGAAGCTTTCTTT
CASSPPTGVNTEAFF
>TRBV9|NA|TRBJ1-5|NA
TGTGCCAGCAGCGTAGATATATCCCAGCCCCAGCATTTT
CASSVDISQPQHF
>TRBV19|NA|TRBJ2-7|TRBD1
TGTGCCAGTAGAAGAACGGAAGGGGGCTTCTACGAGCAGTACTTC
CASRRTEGGFYEQYF
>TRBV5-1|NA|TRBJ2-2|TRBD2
TGCGCCAGCAGCTTGGAACTAGCGGGAGGGCCAGTTGCCGGGGAGCTGTTTTTT
CASSLELAGGPVAGELFF
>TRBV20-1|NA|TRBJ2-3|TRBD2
TGCAGTGCTAGTATAGCGGGAGGGCTATATACAGATACGCAGTATTTT
CSASIAGGLYTDTQYF
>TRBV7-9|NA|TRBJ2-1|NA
TGTGCCAGCAGCTTAGACGGAACGGGAGTGAGTTTCTTC
CASSLDGTGVSFF